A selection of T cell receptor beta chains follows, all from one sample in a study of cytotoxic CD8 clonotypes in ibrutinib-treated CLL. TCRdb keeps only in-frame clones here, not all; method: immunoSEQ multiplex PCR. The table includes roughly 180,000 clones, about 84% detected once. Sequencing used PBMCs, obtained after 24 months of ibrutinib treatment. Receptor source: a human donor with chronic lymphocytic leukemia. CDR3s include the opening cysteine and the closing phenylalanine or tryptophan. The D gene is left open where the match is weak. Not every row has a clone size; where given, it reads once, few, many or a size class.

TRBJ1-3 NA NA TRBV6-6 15 TGTGCCAGCAGTTACCCGACAGACTCTGGAAACACCATATATTTT CASSYPTDSGNTIYF
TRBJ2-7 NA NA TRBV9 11 TGTGCCAGCAGCGACTTGAACGAGCAGTACTTC CASSDLNEQYF
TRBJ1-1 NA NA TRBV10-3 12 TGTGCCATCAAAGGGGTTACCACTGAAGCTTTCTTT CAIKGVTTEAFF
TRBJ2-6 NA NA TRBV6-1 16 TGTGCCAGCAGTGGGAGACGCTCAGGCGGGGCCAACGTCCTGACTTTC CASSGRRSGGANVLTF
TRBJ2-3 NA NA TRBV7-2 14 TGTGCCAGCAGCTTAATGGGGTATGGAGATACGCAGTATTTT CASSLMGYGDTQYF
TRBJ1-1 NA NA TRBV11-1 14 TGTGCCAGCAGGCTACAGGGTATGAACACTGAAGCTTTCTTT CASRLQGMNTEAFF
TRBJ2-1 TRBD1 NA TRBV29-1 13 TGCAGCGCAAGGGACAGAGTATACAATGAGCAGTTCTTC CSARDRVYNEQFF
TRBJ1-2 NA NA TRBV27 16 TGTGCCAGCAGTTTATCTGACATGGACGCTAACTATGGCTACACCTTC CASSLSDMDANYGYTF
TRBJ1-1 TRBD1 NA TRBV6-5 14 TGTGCCAGCAATGAGGACAGGGCTTCTTCCGAAGCTTTCTTT CASNEDRASSEAFF
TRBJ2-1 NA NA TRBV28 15 TGTGCCAGCAGTCCCCGGTTGGGCTCCTACAATGAGCAGTTCTTC CASSPRLGSYNEQFF
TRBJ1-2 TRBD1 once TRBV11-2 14 TGTGCCAGCAGCTTTGACAGGGGGGACTATGGCTACACCTTC CASSFDRGDYGYTF
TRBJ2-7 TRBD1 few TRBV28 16 TGTGCCAGCAGACCAGCAGGGACAGGTAGCTCCTACGAGCAGTACTTC CASRPAGTGSSYEQYF
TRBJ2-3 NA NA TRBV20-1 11 TGCAGTGCTGGAAGGGCAGATACGCAGTATTTT CSAGRADTQYF
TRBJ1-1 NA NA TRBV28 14 TGTGCCAGCAGTCCCTCGCATCGGAACACTGAAGCTTTCTTT CASSPSHRNTEAFF
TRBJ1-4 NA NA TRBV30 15 TGTGCCTGGAGCCACCGGGGCCAAGGGGGTGAAAAACTGTTTTTT CAWSHRGQGGEKLFF
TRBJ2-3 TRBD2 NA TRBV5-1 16 TGCGCCAGCAGCTTTATCCTAGCGGGAAGGGGAGATACGCAGTATTTT CASSFILAGRGDTQYF
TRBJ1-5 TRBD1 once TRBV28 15 TGTGCCAGCAGAAAGAAAACAGGGGGCAATCAGCCCCAGCATTTT CASRKKTGGNQPQHF
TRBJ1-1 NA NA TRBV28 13 TGTGCCACGGAATTGAGGGGGGTCCCTGAAGCTTTCTTT CATELRGVPEAFF
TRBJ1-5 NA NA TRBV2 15 TGTGCCACCAAAAAAGAGGGGCAAGTCGACCAGCCCCAGCATTTT CATKKEGQVDQPQHF
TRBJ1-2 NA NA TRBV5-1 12 TGCGCCAGCAGCTTGGAGGGGACCGACCACACCTTC CASSLEGTDHTF
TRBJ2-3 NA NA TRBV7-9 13 TGTGCCAGCAGCTTCTTGGGGACAGATACGCAGTATTTT CASSFLGTDTQYF
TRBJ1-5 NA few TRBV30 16 TGTGCCTGGAGTGTGCGGGGGCTCTTGAGCAATCAGCCCCAGCATTTT CAWSVRGLLSNQPQHF
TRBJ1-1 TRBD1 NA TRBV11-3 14 TGTGCCAGCAGCCCAGGGGGTTTAGGCACTGAAGCTTTCTTT CASSPGGLGTEAFF
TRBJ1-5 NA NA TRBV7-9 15 TGTGCCAGCAGCTTAATGGGCTATAGCAATCAGCCCCAGCATTTT CASSLMGYSNQPQHF
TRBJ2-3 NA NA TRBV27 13 TGTGCCAGCAAAAGGAGGGCCGGGGATACGCAGTATTTT CASKRRAGDTQYF
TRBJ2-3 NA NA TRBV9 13 TGTGCCAGCAGCTCCTCCTCCGGGACTGCGCAGTATTTT CASSSSSGTAQYF
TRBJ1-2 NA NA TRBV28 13 TGTGCCAGCACCACGGACCTAGCCTATGGCTACACCTTC CASTTDLAYGYTF
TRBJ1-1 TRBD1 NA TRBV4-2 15 TGTGCCAGCAGCGTCCCGACAGGGGATGGGACTGAAGCTTTCTTT CASSVPTGDGTEAFF
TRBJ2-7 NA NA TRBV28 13 TGTGCCAGCAGTTTATCAGGGACCTACGAGCAGTACTTC CASSLSGTYEQYF
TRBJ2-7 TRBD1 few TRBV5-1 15 TGCGCCAGCAGCATAACCAGGGGGCTTCGGGACGAGCAGTACTTC CASSITRGLRDEQYF
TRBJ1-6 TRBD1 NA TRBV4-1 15 TGCGCCTCCAGACAGGGAAGTTCCTATAATTCACCCCTCCACTTT CASRQGSSYNSPLHF
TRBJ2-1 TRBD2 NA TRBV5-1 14 TGCGCCAGCGAACTAGCGGGTTCCTACAATGAGCAGTTCTTC CASELAGSYNEQFF
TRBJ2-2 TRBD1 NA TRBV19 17 TGTGCCAGTAGCGTAATTCCGGGACAGGGGCGGAACGGGGAGCTGTTTTTT CASSVIPGQGRNGELFF
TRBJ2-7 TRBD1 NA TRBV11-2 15 TGTGCCAGCAGCAGTCTCCGGGACAGGGGCAACGAGCAGTACTTC CASSSLRDRGNEQYF
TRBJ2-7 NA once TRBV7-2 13 TGTGCCAGCAGCCGAGCCGGGTTCTACGAGCAGTACTTC CASSRAGFYEQYF
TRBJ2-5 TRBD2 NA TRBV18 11 TGTGCCAGCTCACCCGGGGAGGGCCAGTACTTC CASSPGEGQYF
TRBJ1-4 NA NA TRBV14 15 TGTGCCAGCAGCCAGGGGCCAGGGAAGGATGAAAAACTGTTTTTT CASSQGPGKDEKLFF
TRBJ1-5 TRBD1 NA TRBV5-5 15 TGTGCCAGCAGATACGGGACAGGGGGCAATCAGCCCCAGCATTTT CASRYGTGGNQPQHF
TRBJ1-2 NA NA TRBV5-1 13 TGCGCCAGCAGTTTTTCAGGGGTTAATGGCTACACCTTC CASSFSGVNGYTF
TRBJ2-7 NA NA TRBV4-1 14 TGCGCCAGCAGCCCGTTACAGGGTTATGACGAGCAGTACTTC CASSPLQGYDEQYF
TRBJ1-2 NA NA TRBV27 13 TGTGCCACCTTGGACACAGGGCACTATGGCTACACCTTC CATLDTGHYGYTF
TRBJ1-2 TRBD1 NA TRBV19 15 TGTGCCAGTAGCGATGACAGGGGAACCCGCTATGGCTACACCTTC CASSDDRGTRYGYTF
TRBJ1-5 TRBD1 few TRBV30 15 TGTGCCTGGAGTGTATCAGGGACAGGGAGTCAGCCCCAGCATTTT CAWSVSGTGSQPQHF
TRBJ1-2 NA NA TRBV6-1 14 TGTGCCAGCAGTGAGCGGGGCAGTGACTATGGCTACACCTTC CASSERGSDYGYTF
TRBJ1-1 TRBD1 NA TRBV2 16 TGTGCCAGCATCACACTCGGACAGGGAGAGAACACTGAAGCTTTCTTT CASITLGQGENTEAFF
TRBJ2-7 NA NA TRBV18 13 TGTGCCAGCTCCCCAGGGAGCTCCTACGAGCAGTACTTC CASSPGSSYEQYF
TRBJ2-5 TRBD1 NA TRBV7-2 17 TGTGCCAGCAGCTTGAGACAGGGGGCAAGGGCAAGGGAGACCCAGTACTTC CASSLRQGARARETQYF